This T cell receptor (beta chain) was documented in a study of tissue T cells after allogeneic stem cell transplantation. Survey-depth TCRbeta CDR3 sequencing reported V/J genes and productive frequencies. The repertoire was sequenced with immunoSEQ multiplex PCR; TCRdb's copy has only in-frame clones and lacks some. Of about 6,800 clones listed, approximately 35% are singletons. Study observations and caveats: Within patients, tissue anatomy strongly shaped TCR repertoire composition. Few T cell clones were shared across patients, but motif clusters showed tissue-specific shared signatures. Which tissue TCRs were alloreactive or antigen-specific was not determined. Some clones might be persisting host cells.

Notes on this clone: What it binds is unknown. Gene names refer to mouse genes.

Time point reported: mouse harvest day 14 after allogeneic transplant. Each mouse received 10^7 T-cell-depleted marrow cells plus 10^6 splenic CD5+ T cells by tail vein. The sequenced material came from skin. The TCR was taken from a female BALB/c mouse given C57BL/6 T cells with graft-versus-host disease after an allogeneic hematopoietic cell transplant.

Partial CDR3 DNA: TGTGCTAGCAGCCTCCGACTGGTTAGTCAAAACACCTTGTAC. Translated: CASSLRLVSQNTLY. The full-length CDR3 reads as CASSLRLVSQNTLYF. This chain connects TRBV29 to TRBJ2-4, with TRBD2 as a possible D gene (6 bases). The read is 1 residue too short to cover the CDR3 end, so that end is filled in from the germline J gene. This CDR3 comprises 15 residues. V lost 6 bases and J lost 0, with 13 bases in between. CDR1 is MSHET and CDR2 is SYDVDS in the germline V gene.